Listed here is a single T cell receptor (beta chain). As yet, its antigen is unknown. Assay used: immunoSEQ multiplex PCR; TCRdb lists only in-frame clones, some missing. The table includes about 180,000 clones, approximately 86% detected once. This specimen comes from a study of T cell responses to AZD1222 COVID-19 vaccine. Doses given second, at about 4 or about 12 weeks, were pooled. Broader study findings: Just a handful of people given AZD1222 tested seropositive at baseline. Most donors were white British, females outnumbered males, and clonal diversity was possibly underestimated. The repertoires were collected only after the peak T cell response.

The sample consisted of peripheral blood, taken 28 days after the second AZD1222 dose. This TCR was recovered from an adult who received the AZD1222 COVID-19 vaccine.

The CDR3 spells CASSHSGGQSYNEQFF. As DNA, the CDR3 is TGCGCCAGCAGCCATAGCGGGGGACAATCCTACAATGAGCAGTTCTTC. The chain combines TRBV5-1 with TRBJ2-1; 9 bases are shared with TRBD2. The CDR3 totals 16 residues. V trimming: 4 bases; J trimming: 1 base; junction bases outside the gene matches: 6. Germline CDR1 reads SGHRS; CDR2 reads YFSETQ.